A selection of T cell receptor beta chains follows, all from one sample in a study of naive and memory T cell subsets. MiXCR was run by TCRdb on the UMI-ligation and nested PCR reads, yielding one entry per CDR3 protein. There are about 26,000 distinct CDR3 sequences in the sample; under 6.5% occur only once, and approximately 7% lies in the top ten. The sequencing input was blood. The receptors stem from an adult in good health. CDR3s include the opening cysteine and the closing phenylalanine or tryptophan. A D gene is named only where the DNA matches it firmly. Expanded clones get a size class; other rows say once, few or many, or leave the size out.

clone size	D gene	V gene	J gene	CDR3 protein	CDR3 DNA
medium-sized	-	TRBV7-9	TRBJ2-7	CASSSYSSGVSSYEQYF	TGTGCCAGCAGCTCCTACTCTTCCGGGGTTAGCTCCTACGAGCAGTACTTC
many	-	TRBV6-5	TRBJ1-2	CASSYGAEDNYGYTF	TGTGCCAGCAGTTATGGGGCAGAGGATAACTATGGCTACACCTTC
many	TRBD2	TRBV28	TRBJ2-4	CASSYGTSANIQYF	TGTGCCAGCAGCTACGGGACTAGCGCAAACATTCAGTACTTC
many	-	TRBV28	TRBJ2-5	CASSFNMRQETQYF	TGTGCCAGCAGTTTCAATATGCGGCAAGAGACCCAGTACTTC
many	-	TRBV4-2	TRBJ2-5	CASSEHPRRAIETQYF	TGTGCCAGCAGCGAACATCCAAGGCGGGCCATAGAGACCCAGTACTTC
many	TRBD2	TRBV19	TRBJ2-1	CASSRDGRALDEQFF	TGTGCCAGTAGTCGGGACGGGAGGGCCCTCGATGAGCAGTTCTTC
few	-	TRBV19	TRBJ1-2	CASSIDQRMAGPNYGYTF	TGTGCCAGTAGTATAGATCAAAGGATGGCAGGACCTAACTATGGCTACACCTTC
few	-	TRBV7-9	TRBJ1-2	CASSLSSSDYGYTF	TGTGCCAGCAGCTTAAGTAGTAGTGACTATGGCTACACCTTC
-	-	TRBV10-3	TRBJ1-1	CAISVQANTVAFF	TGTGCCATCAGTGTGCAGGCGAACACTGTAGCTTTCTTT
-	TRBD2	TRBV11-2	TRBJ2-1	CASSRWTSETYNEQFF	TGTGCCAGCAGCCGGTGGACTAGCGAAACCTACAATGAGCAGTTCTTC
many	TRBD1	TRBV29-1	TRBJ1-3	CSVVWTGMGNTIYF	TGCAGCGTTGTCTGGACAGGGATGGGAAACACCATATATTTT
many	-	TRBV5-1	TRBJ2-3	CASSFRGTDTQYF	TGCGCCAGCAGCTTTCGAGGCACAGATACGCAGTATTTT
-	-	TRBV20-1	TRBJ2-3	CSASRGGDTQYF	TGCAGTGCTAGCAGGGGCGGAGATACGCAGTATTTT
-	TRBD2	TRBV18	TRBJ2-5	CASSPTGEGPETQYF	TGTGCCAGCTCACCAACGGGGGAGGGCCCGGAGACCCAGTACTTC
few	-	TRBV5-1	TRBJ1-2	CASSDSMPVTNYGYTF	TGCGCCAGCAGCGACAGCATGCCGGTTACTAACTATGGCTACACCTTC
many	TRBD2	TRBV28	TRBJ2-1	CASRPRGSPKKGNEQFF	TGTGCCAGCAGGCCCCGCGGGAGCCCGAAAAAAGGGAATGAGCAGTTCTTC
-	-	TRBV6-5	TRBJ1-3	CASSYEGAGNTIYF	TGTGCCAGCAGTTACGAGGGGGCTGGAAACACCATATATTTT
-	-	TRBV28	TRBJ1-2	CASSFRRGGYGYTF	TGTGCCAGCAGTTTTCGGCGAGGCGGGTATGGCTACACCTTC
-	-	TRBV6-2/TRBV6-3	TRBJ2-6	CASSLLGAGANVLTF	TGTGCCAGCAGCCTGTTAGGCGCTGGGGCCAACGTCCTGACTTTC
-	TRBD2	TRBV14	TRBJ2-2	CASSPLTSGANTGELFF	TGTGCCAGCAGTCCACTGACTAGCGGGGCAAACACCGGGGAGCTGTTTTTT
few	-	TRBV29-1	TRBJ1-1	CSGRTVNTEAFF	TGCAGCGGGAGGACCGTAAACACTGAAGCTTTCTTT
few	-	TRBV5-1	TRBJ1-4	CASSLSGANEKLFF	TGCGCCAGCAGCTTGTCCGGGGCTAATGAAAAACTGTTTTTT
many	TRBD1	TRBV9	TRBJ2-7	CASSVDTGGISEQYF	TGTGCCAGCAGCGTAGACACAGGGGGGATCAGCGAGCAGTACTTC
many	-	TRBV29-1	TRBJ1-3	CSVVYHSGNTIYF	TGCAGCGTTGTTTACCACTCTGGAAACACCATATATTTT
many	-	TRBV12-3/TRBV12-4	TRBJ1-3	CASHRRGSGNTIYF	TGTGCCAGCCATCGACGGGGCTCTGGAAACACCATATATTTT
many	-	TRBV29-1	TRBJ1-2	CSVHTDYRDGYTF	TGCAGCGTTCATACCGATTACAGGGATGGCTACACCTTC
-	-	TRBV24-1	TRBJ2-2	CATSRAGRPNTSGELFF	TGTGCCACCAGTAGGGCAGGGCGACCAAATACATCCGGGGAGCTGTTTTTT
few	-	TRBV19	TRBJ2-3	CASSIDRSENFADTQYF	TGTGCCAGTAGTATAGATCGGAGCGAGAACTTCGCAGATACGCAGTATTTT
many	TRBD1	TRBV6-5	TRBJ2-3	CASSWDRSTDTQYF	TGTGCCAGCAGTTGGGACAGGTCCACAGATACGCAGTATTTT
many	-	TRBV5-4	TRBJ1-1	CASSLPQLPGTEAFF	TGTGCCAGCAGCTTGCCCCAATTGCCAGGAACTGAAGCTTTCTTT
many	-	TRBV19	TRBJ1-1	CASSIGGRVTEAFF	TGTGCCAGTAGTATAGGGGGAAGGGTCACTGAAGCTTTCTTT
many	-	TRBV10-3	TRBJ2-7	CAISDSTLDSHRVAYEQYF	TGTGCCATCAGTGATTCAACCCTAGACAGCCATAGAGTGGCCTACGAGCAGTACTTC
many	-	TRBV29-1	TRBJ2-7	CSVWELAEQYF	TGCAGCGTTTGGGAACTAGCTGAGCAGTACTTC
many	-	TRBV12-3/TRBV12-4	TRBJ2-3	CASSLRGVDTQYF	TGTGCCAGCAGTTTGAGGGGGGTAGATACGCAGTATTTT
many	TRBD1	TRBV29-1	TRBJ2-7	CSVGQRNSYEQYF	TGCAGCGTGGGACAGCGAAACTCCTACGAGCAGTACTTC
few	-	TRBV20-1	TRBJ2-7	CSASNRVGAYEQYF	TGCAGTGCTAGTAACAGGGTGGGGGCCTACGAGCAGTACTTC
-	-	TRBV3-1	TRBJ1-6	CASSQDLGGGRSPLHF	TGTGCCAGCAGCCAAGATCTGGGAGGGGGAAGATCACCCCTCCACTTT
many	-	TRBV11-2	TRBJ2-1	CASSLGSEKPDNEQFF	TGTGCCAGCAGCTTAGGTTCGGAGAAACCCGACAATGAGCAGTTCTTC
many	-	TRBV27	TRBJ1-2	CASSLGTVPNYGYTF	TGTGCCAGCAGTCTAGGGACCGTACCTAACTATGGCTACACCTTC
-	TRBD1	TRBV29-1	TRBJ1-1	CSVDRGYTEAFF	TGCAGCGTTGACAGGGGGTACACTGAAGCTTTCTTT
-	-	TRBV6-2/TRBV6-3	TRBJ2-1	CASSSRMGEQFF	TGTGCCAGCAGTTCCCGAATGGGAGAGCAGTTCTTC
many	TRBD1	TRBV10-3	TRBJ2-3	CAISVSTGGRTDTQYF	TGTGCCATCAGTGTATCGACAGGGGGCAGGACAGATACGCAGTATTTT